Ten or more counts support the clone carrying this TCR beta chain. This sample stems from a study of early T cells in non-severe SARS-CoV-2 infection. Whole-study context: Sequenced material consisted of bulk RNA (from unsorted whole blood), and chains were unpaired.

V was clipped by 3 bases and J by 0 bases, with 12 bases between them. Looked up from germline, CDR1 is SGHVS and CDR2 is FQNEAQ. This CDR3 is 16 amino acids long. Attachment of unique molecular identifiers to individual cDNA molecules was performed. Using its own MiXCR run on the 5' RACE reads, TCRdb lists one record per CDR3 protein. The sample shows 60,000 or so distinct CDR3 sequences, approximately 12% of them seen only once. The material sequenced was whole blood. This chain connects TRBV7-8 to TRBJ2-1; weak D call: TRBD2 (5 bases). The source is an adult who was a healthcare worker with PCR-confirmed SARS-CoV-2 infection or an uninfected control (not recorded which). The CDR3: CASSFRTGISYNEQFF. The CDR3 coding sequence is TGTGCCAGCAGCTTTCGGACGGGAATCTCCTACAATGAGCAGTTCTTC.